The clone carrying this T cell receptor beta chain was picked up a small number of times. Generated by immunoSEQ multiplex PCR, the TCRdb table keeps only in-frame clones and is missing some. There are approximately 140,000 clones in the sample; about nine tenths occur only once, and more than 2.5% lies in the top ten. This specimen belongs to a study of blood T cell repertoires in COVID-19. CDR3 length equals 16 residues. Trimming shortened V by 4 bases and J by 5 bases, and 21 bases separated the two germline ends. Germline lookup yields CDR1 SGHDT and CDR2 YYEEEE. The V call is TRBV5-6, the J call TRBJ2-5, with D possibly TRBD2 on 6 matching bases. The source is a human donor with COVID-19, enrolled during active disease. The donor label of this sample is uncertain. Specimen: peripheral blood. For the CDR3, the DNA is TGTGCCAGCAGCCCCATTGGGGTTCGGAGGGAGGAGACCCAGTACTTC. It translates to CASSPIGVRREETQYF.